Presented here are 30 T cell receptor beta chains from one specimen sequenced in a study of cytomegalovirus exposure and HLA in healthy donors. The study ran its PCR with 60 Vbeta and 13 Jbeta primers. Only in-frame clones appear in the TCRdb table, and some are missing; sequencing was by immunoSEQ multiplex PCR. Of approximately 200,000 clones listed, less than 90% were seen once; the top ten hold approximately 0.26%. Sequencing was carried out using PBMCs. Receptors were obtained from a boy between 5 and 17 years old in good health and CMV-seronegative.

The rearrangement links TRBV19 to TRBJ2-7; 8 bases match TRBD2. The CDR3 runs 16 residues. Losses at the gene ends were 0 bases for V and 6 bases for J; bases not matched to a gene: 10. Germline-derived CDR1 and CDR2 are LNHDA and SQIVND (reference sequence). CDR3 loop: CASSIDPAWGLGEQYF. CDR3 bases: TGTGCCAGTAGTATAGATCCCGCTTGGGGACTAGGCGAGCAGTACTTC.

The chain combines TRBV7-8 with TRBJ1-1, with TRBD1 identical over 12 bases. This CDR3 contains 15 residues. The V gene end was trimmed by 5 bases and the J gene end by 4 bases; junction bases not matched to a gene: 5. Germline loops: CDR1 SGHVS, CDR2 FQNEAQ. The CDR3 sequence: CASSISGQGATEAFF. The CDR3 DNA follows: TGTGCCAGCAGCATCTCGGGACAGGGGGCCACTGAAGCTTTCTTT.

This rearrangement joins TRBV7-9 to TRBJ1-5, with 7 bases that match TRBD1. The V gene's germline CDR1 is SEHNR and CDR2 FQNEAQ (reference sequence). The V gene end was trimmed by 0 bases and the J gene end by 6 bases; junction bases not matched to a gene: 5. There are 15 residues in the CDR3. CDR3 in DNA: TGTGCCAGCAGCTTAGCGGAAACAGGGGTTCAGCCCCAGCATTTT. As protein: CASSLAETGVQPQHF.

J is TRBJ2-1 and V is TRBV27; 7 bases map to TRBD1. J gave up 8 bases and V 5 bases, and 15 bases lay outside the gene matches. CDR3 size: 16 residues. The germline gives CDR1 MNHEY, CDR2 SMNVEV (reference sequence). Here the CDR3 reads CASSPGNYRGGDEQFF. The CDR3 DNA reads as TGTGCCAGCAGTCCAGGGAACTACAGGGGCGGCGATGAGCAGTTCTTC.

The gene calls are TRBV9 and TRBJ1-1, with D perhaps TRBD1 (6 bases). Per germline, CDR1 SGDLS and CDR2 YYNGEE. The V gene lost 4 bases and the J gene lost 11 bases, with 15 bases spanning the gap. This CDR3 spans 12 amino acids. CDR3 sequence (DNA): TGTGCCAGCAGCCCAAGTCAGGGGATGGCTTTCTTT. This codes for CASSPSQGMAFF.

V gene TRBV7-9 combines with J gene TRBJ1-3; maybe TRBD1 (5 bases). This CDR3 is 16 amino acids long. Germline assignment: CDR1 SEHNR and CDR2 FQNEAQ (reference sequence). Trimming shortened V by 4 bases and J by 0 bases, and 13 bases separated the two germline ends. The CDR3 DNA is TGTGCCAGCAGCTCCATGCAGGGCGGCTCTGGAAACACCATATATTTT. It codes for CASSSMQGGSGNTIYF.

This clone was seen just once. This chain uses TRBV30 with TRBJ2-5, with 9 bases identical to TRBD1. Germline CDR1 is GTSNPN and CDR2 is SVGIG (reference sequence). The CDR3 length is 15 residues. The junction had 10 bases not matched to a gene; V was cut back by 5 bases and J by 3 bases. The chain's CDR3 is CAWYSGTGMKETQYF. The CDR3 DNA reads as TGTGCCTGGTACTCCGGGACAGGGATGAAAGAGACCCAGTACTTC.

The table lists this clone with a count of one. The rearrangement links TRBV5-1 to TRBJ2-1; 7 bases agree with TRBD2. Per the germline V gene, CDR1 is SGHRS and CDR2 is YFSETQ. J gave up 10 bases and V 2 bases, and 18 bases lay outside the gene matches. CDR3 length: 17 residues. The CDR3 DNA sequence: TGCGCCAGCAGCTTAAACCCCGGGACTCGCGGGGGAGCCGAGCAGTTCTTC. This gives the protein CASSLNPGTRGGAEQFF. Supplemented by reference TRBV5-1 and TRBJ2-1, the full variable domain reads KAGVTQTPRYLIKTRGQQVTLSCSPISGHRSVSWYQQTPGQGLQFLFEYFSETQRNKGNFPGRFSGRQFSNSRSEMNVSTLELGDSALYLCASSLNPGTRGGAEQFFGPGTRLTVL.

The chain is built from TRBV11-2 and TRBJ2-5, with a tentative D call TRBD2 (5 bases). The tail of the sequence fits TRBJ2-7 better, so the J call may be wrong. This CDR3 spans 15 amino acids. Germline V lookup: CDR1 SGHAT, CDR2 FQNNGV. The CDR3 sequence: CASSHLRDLPYEQYF. The CDR3 DNA reads TGTGCCAGCAGCCACCTACGGGATCTACCCTACGAGCAGTACTTC.

The V and J genes are TRBV5-1 and TRBJ1-1; TRBD1 might be the D (5 bases). Germline CDR1 and CDR2: SGHRS and YFSETQ. The germline V and J ends were trimmed by 4 bases and 7 bases, with 20 bases remaining between them. The length of the CDR3 is 15 residues. The DNA for the CDR3 is TGCGCCAGCAGCCAAAGGGCCCAGGGCCCCGATGAAGCTTTCTTT. Amino acid sequence: CASSQRAQGPDEAFF.

CDR3 nucleotide sequence: TGTGCCAGCAGTCCGTCGGGGGGTTGGGTTCAGCCCCAGCATTTT. As protein: CASSPSGGWVQPQHF. This chain uses TRBV27 with TRBJ1-5; D possibly corresponds to TRBD1 (5 bases). Germline V CDR1 and CDR2: MNHEY, SMNVEV (reference sequence). V was trimmed by 5 bases and J by 6 bases, leaving 17 bases between them. This CDR3 is built from 15 residues.

J is TRBJ1-5 and V is TRBV14, with a possible D match to TRBD1 (6 bases). The germline V gene has CDR1 SGHDN and CDR2 FVKESK. V lost 3 bases, J lost 4 bases, and 16 bases lay in between. CDR3 length equals 16 residues. This CDR3 is CASSHYLGAVNQPQHF. The CDR3 DNA follows: TGTGCCAGCAGCCATTATCTGGGGGCTGTGAATCAGCCCCAGCATTTT.

The chain carries TRBV4-1 and TRBJ1-1, with 7 nucleotides matching TRBD1. Germline V gene data show CDR1 as MGHRA and CDR2 as YSYEKL. There are 15 residues in the CDR3. Trimming at V came to 3 bases and at J to 6 bases, leaving 10 bases not matched to a gene. CDR3 in amino acids: CASSQPDRDGPEAFF. DNA for the CDR3: TGCGCCAGCAGCCAGCCCGACAGGGATGGGCCTGAAGCTTTCTTT.

The V and J genes are TRBV10-3 and TRBJ1-4; a weak D match, TRBD1 (6 bases). The V end was cut by 0 bases, the J end by 4 bases, with 15 bases between. This CDR3 is built from 17 residues. Germline lookup yields CDR1 ENHRY and CDR2 SYGVKD. This chain's CDR3 is CAISESQKGVYNEKLFF. The CDR3 region has the DNA TGTGCCATCAGTGAGTCCCAGAAGGGGGTATATAATGAAAAACTGTTTTTT.

The chain joins TRBV19 to TRBJ1-4, with D perhaps TRBD1 (6 bases). Germline values: CDR1 LNHDA, CDR2 SQIVND (reference sequence). V was trimmed by 1 base and J by 8 bases, leaving 11 bases between them. The CDR3 extends over 14 amino acids. CDR3 coding DNA: TGTGCCAGTAGTATAGGGGACAAAAGAGAAAAACTGTTTTTT. Translation gives CASSIGDKREKLFF.

The V gene is TRBV6-5, the J gene TRBJ1-2; the match to TRBD1 covers 7 bases. Germline trimming cut 5 bases from V and 3 bases from J; bases unmatched to any gene: 3. Germline CDR1 reads MNHEY; CDR2 reads SVGAGI. The CDR3 contains 13 residues. The CDR3 sequence: CASSRTGHYGYTF. CDR3 coding DNA: TGTGCCAGCAGTCGGACAGGACACTATGGCTACACCTTC.

This rearrangement joins TRBV15 to TRBJ1-1; no clear D gene. Germline values: CDR1 LNHNV, CDR2 YYDKDF (reference sequence). The CDR3 sequence is 15 residues long. The V gene lost 1 base and the J gene lost 4 bases, with 13 bases spanning the gap. CDR3 bases: TGTGCCACCAGCAGAGGCGGCGGTAAAGGCACTGAAGCTTTCTTT. It codes for CATSRGGGKGTEAFF. Variable domain in full (rest from reference TRBV15 and TRBJ1-1): DAMVIQNPRYQVTQFGKPVTLSCSQTLNHNVMYWYQQKSSQAPKLLFHYYDKDFNNEADTPDNFQSRRPNTSFCFLDIRSPGLGDTAMYLCATSRGGGKGTEAFFGQGTRLTVV.

The chain recombines TRBV9 with TRBJ1-3; no clear D. Between the trimmed V and J ends, which lost 1 base and 0 bases, there was a span of 14 bases. The CDR3 length is 17 residues. Germline CDR1 SGDLS, CDR2 YYNGEE. CDR3 in amino acids: CASSVTPQESSGNTIYF. The CDR3 bases are TGTGCCAGCAGCGTAACCCCCCAGGAAAGCTCTGGAAACACCATATATTTT.

V gene TRBV28 combines with J gene TRBJ1-5, with a possible D match to TRBD1 (6 bases). The CDR3 consists of 15 residues. V was trimmed by 5 bases and J by 0 bases, leaving 11 bases between them. Germline CDR1 reads MDHEN; CDR2 reads SYDVKM. The CDR3 sequence: CASSPGGYSNQPQHF. CDR3 DNA sequence: TGTGCCAGCAGTCCGGGGGGCTATAGCAATCAGCCCCAGCATTTT.

The gene calls are TRBV5-4 and TRBJ2-7; D is unresolved. Per germline, CDR1 SGHNT and CDR2 YYREEE (reference sequence). The V end was cut by 0 bases, the J end by 4 bases, with 14 bases between. The CDR3 has 15 residues. The CDR3 region has the DNA TGTGCCAGCAGCTTGGTATTAGCTGATTCTTACGAGCAGTACTTC. Translating gives CASSLVLADSYEQYF.

The genes are TRBV13 and TRBJ1-5; the D is unclear. Trimming took off 3 bases at V and 7 bases at J, with 7 bases between the two ends. Germline CDR1 and CDR2: PRHDT and FYEKMQ (reference sequence). The CDR3 totals 12 residues. The CDR3 coding sequence is TGTGCCAGCAGCTTTGAGTCCCAGCCCCAGCATTTT. This codes for CASSFESQPQHF. Based on the CDR3 plus reference TRBV13 and TRBJ1-5, the full variable domain is AAGVIQSPRHLIKEKRETATLKCYPIPRHDTVYWYQQGPGQDPQFLISFYEKMQSDKGSIPDRFSAQQFSDYHSELNMSSLELGDSALYFCASSFESQPQHFGDGTRLSIL.

The rearrangement links TRBV5-1 to TRBJ2-2, with 8 bases that match TRBD1. Looked up from germline, CDR1 is SGHRS and CDR2 is YFSETQ. The CDR3 loop spans 13 amino acids. Trimming took 7 bases from V and 3 from J; bases not matched to a gene: 2. The CDR3 nucleotides read TGCGCCAGCGACAGGGGTGACACCGGGGAGCTGTTTTTT. Protein: CASDRGDTGELFF.

The rearrangement uses TRBV28 and TRBJ2-7; D might be TRBD2 (7 bases). The germline V gene encodes CDR1 MDHEN and CDR2 SYDVKM. Trimming took 5 bases from V and 7 from J, leaving 12 bases between them. The CDR3 spans 12 residues. CDR3 coding DNA: TGTGCCAGCAGTCACGGGGGGCTGGAGCAGTACTTC. This encodes CASSHGGLEQYF.

There are a few counts of this clone. The V call is TRBV5-6, the J call TRBJ2-1; 8 positions match TRBD1. V was clipped by 1 base and J by 3 bases; unmatched bases: 6. The germline CDR1 and CDR2 sequences are SGHDT and YYEEEE. The CDR3 extends over 16 amino acids. The CDR3 DNA sequence: TGTGCCAGCAGCTTGATTCGACAGGGGTTCTACAATGAGCAGTTCTTC. Encoded protein: CASSLIRQGFYNEQFF.

Comments on this clone: The sample has other DNA sequences that encode this CDR3 too. This chain links TRBV7-9 with TRBJ2-3, with D possibly matching TRBD2 (6 bases). The CDR3 contains 15 residues. Germline loops: CDR1 SEHNR, CDR2 FQNEAQ (reference sequence). V gave up 1 base and J gave up 0 bases, with 8 bases separating them. The CDR3 sequence is CASSLVGTSTDTQYF. The CDR3 DNA reads TGTGCCAGCAGCTTAGTGGGGACTAGCACAGATACGCAGTATTTT.

This chain links TRBV15 with TRBJ2-3; tentative D call: TRBD2 (7 bases). Germline loops: CDR1 LNHNV, CDR2 YYDKDF (reference sequence). V was cut by 1 base and J by 3 bases, with 20 bases left in between. The CDR3 runs 18 residues. The CDR3 DNA reads TGTGCCACCAGCAGAGCAGCCGCTGGGGGGGCGTGGACAGATACGCAGTATTTT. Translation: CATSRAAAGGAWTDTQYF.

The chain combines TRBV15 with TRBJ2-7; TRBD2 matches at 9 bases. This CDR3 region has 15 residues. Per the germline V gene, CDR1 is LNHNV and CDR2 is YYDKDF (reference sequence). J gave up 3 bases and V 1 base, and 4 bases lay outside the gene matches. In DNA form, the CDR3 reads TGTGCCACCAGCAGAGCCGGGACTAGCTTCTACGAGCAGTACTTC. Residues: CATSRAGTSFYEQYF.

V is TRBV5-6 and J is TRBJ2-6; no firm D call. Germline CDR1 reads SGHDT; CDR2 reads YYEEEE. This CDR3 is built from 15 residues. V was shortened by 0 bases and J by 3 bases, with 7 bases between the two germline ends. The CDR3 here is CASSLGPLGANVLTF. In DNA form, the CDR3 reads TGTGCCAGCAGCTTGGGGCCTCTTGGGGCCAACGTCCTGACTTTC.

The chain employs TRBV28 and TRBJ2-7; D is undetermined. V was clipped by 6 bases and J by 3 bases, with 12 bases between them. Germline loops: CDR1 MDHEN, CDR2 SYDVKM. CDR3 length equals 13 residues. In nucleotides, the CDR3 is TGTGCCAGCAGATCATCAGGTTACTACGAGCAGTACTTC. This codes for CASRSSGYYEQYF.

The chain uses TRBV28 and TRBJ2-1, with 7 bases that match TRBD2. The CDR3 is 16 amino acids. Germline lookup yields CDR1 MDHEN and CDR2 SYDVKM. J gave up 1 base and V 3 bases, and 6 bases lay outside the gene matches. As DNA, the CDR3 is TGTGCCAGCAGTTTTTGGGAGGGCCTATCCTACAATGAGCAGTTCTTC. Translation gives CASSFWEGLSYNEQFF.